The clone carrying this TCR beta chain was seen once. This entry comes from a study of blood T cell repertoires in COVID-19. Assay used: immunoSEQ multiplex PCR; TCRdb lists only in-frame clones, some missing. The sample holds a few hundred thousand clones, around nine tenths seen once. Per the germline V gene, CDR1 is DFQATT and CDR2 is SNEGSKA (reference sequence). This CDR3 is built from 11 residues. V lost 6 bases, J lost 10 bases, and 13 bases lay in between. The sample taken for sequencing was peripheral blood. The chain employs TRBV20-1 and TRBJ2-1, with TRBD2 as a possible D gene (7 bases). The clonotype comes from a woman aged 25 to 45 with COVID-19, enrolled during active disease. CDR3 sequence (DNA): TGCAGTGCCCCGGGGGGCGGCGAGCAGTTCTTC. It specifies CSAPGGGEQFF.